Listed here are 22 T cell receptor beta chains from one sample, sequenced in a study of blood T cell repertoires in COVID-19. The protocol was immunoSEQ multiplex PCR, while the TCRdb copy is restricted to in-frame clones and leaves out a portion. Among some 100,000 clones listed, less than 85% were seen once. The sequenced sample consisted of peripheral blood. The receptor set was obtained from a man aged 70-80 years with COVID-19, enrolled during active disease.

This clone was seen only once. The rearrangement uses TRBV19 and TRBJ2-2; D is ambiguous. This CDR3 is built from 13 residues. CDR1 and CDR2 (germline): LNHDA, SQIVND (reference sequence). V lost 1 base and J lost 6, with 6 bases in between. The CDR3 region is CASSIGEPGELFF. CDR3 nucleotide sequence: TGTGCCAGTAGTATAGGAGAGCCCGGGGAGCTGTTTTTT.

The J gene is TRBJ2-3, the V gene TRBV29-1; the D gene is possibly TRBD1 (5 bases). Germline V gene lookup returns CDR1 SQVTM and CDR2 ANQGSEA. The CDR3 is 14 amino acids. The V end was cut by 4 bases, the J end by 2 bases, with 13 bases between. CDR3 in amino acids: CSVGGHANTDTQYF. The CDR3 DNA follows: TGCAGCGTTGGAGGACACGCGAACACAGATACGCAGTATTTT.

The rearrangement joins TRBV27 to TRBJ2-1, with 9 nucleotides matching TRBD2. The CDR3 length is 15 residues. Germline V gives CDR1 MNHEY, CDR2 SMNVEV (reference sequence). V was pared by 10 bases and J by 3 bases, with 10 bases of the junction left unmatched. The CDR3 is CATRGLAGYYNEQFF. The DNA of the CDR3 is TGTGCCACCCGGGGTCTAGCGGGGTACTACAATGAGCAGTTCTTC.

The chain uses TRBV5-1 and TRBJ2-6; D is unresolved. V lost 0 bases, J lost 1 base, and 14 bases lay in between. CDR1 and CDR2 from the germline V gene are SGHRS and YFSETQ. This CDR3 region has 18 residues. CDR3 sequence reads: CASSLAGYHNSGANVLTF. CDR3 coding DNA: TGCGCCAGCAGCTTGGCCGGGTACCACAATTCTGGGGCCAACGTCCTGACTTTC.

The chain uses TRBV6-2 or TRBV6-3 and TRBJ2-3, with TRBD2 matching 8 bases. J gave up 5 bases and V 0 bases, and 13 bases lay outside the gene matches. Germline V gene data show CDR1 as MNHEY and CDR2 as SVGEGT. There are 18 residues in the CDR3. The CDR3 protein is CASSYSMRSGGPGDTQYF. As DNA, the CDR3 is TGTGCCAGCAGTTACTCGATGCGGTCGGGAGGGCCGGGAGATACGCAGTATTTT.

The chain joins TRBV6-2 or TRBV6-3 to TRBJ1-3; no reliable D call. Germline V gene data show CDR1 as MNHEY and CDR2 as SVGEGT. The CDR3 extends over 14 amino acids. V lost 4 bases and J 0 bases, leaving 7 bases between the germline ends. DNA of the CDR3: TGTGCCAGCAGTTGGTCGAGCTCTGGAAACACCATATATTTT. Translated: CASSWSSSGNTIYF.

The J gene is TRBJ2-3, the V gene TRBV6-2 or TRBV6-3, with TRBD2 matching over 9 bases. The CDR3 length is 16 residues. The V segment lost 1 base and the J segment 2 bases; nucleotides outside the gene matches: 4. Germline V gene lookup returns CDR1 MNHEY and CDR2 SVGEGT. The CDR3 coding sequence is TGTGCCAGCAGTTACTTGGGCGGGAGGGTCACAGATACGCAGTATTTT. Amino acid sequence: CASSYLGGRVTDTQYF.

This chain connects TRBV30 to TRBJ2-7, with D tentatively TRBD2 (5 bases). The CDR3 totals 12 residues. Germline assignment: CDR1 GTSNPN and CDR2 SVGIG (reference sequence). Trimming pared 8 bases from V and 6 bases from J, leaving 17 bases between. The DNA of the CDR3 is TGTGCCCGAGGGCGCCCTCAGAGCGAGCAGTACTTC. As protein: CARGRPQSEQYF.

This sequence joins TRBV28 and TRBJ2-3; 11 positions match TRBD2. Looked up from germline, CDR1 is MDHEN and CDR2 is SYDVKM. The CDR3 is 16 amino acids. With 5 bases clipped from V and 6 bases from J, the junction kept 10 bases outside the gene matches. The CDR3 loop reads CASSARLAGTSDTQYF. The CDR3 coding sequence is TGTGCCAGCAGTGCCCGACTAGCGGGGACCTCCGATACGCAGTATTTT.

The chain is built from TRBV4-1 and TRBJ2-7, with 9 bases that match TRBD2. V shed 4 bases and J 3 bases; nucleotides not matched to a gene: 10. Germline lookup yields CDR1 MGHRA and CDR2 YSYEKL. The CDR3 is made up of 16 amino acids. Written as DNA, the CDR3 is TGCGCCAGCAGCCCCTCTATGACTAGCGGAGGCTACGAGCAGTACTTC. Protein: CASSPSMTSGGYEQYF.

V gene TRBV14 combines with J gene TRBJ1-2, with TRBD1 matching over 10 bases. Germline V gene lookup returns CDR1 SGHDN and CDR2 FVKESK. The CDR3 contains 18 residues. The V segment lost 1 base and the J segment 1 base; nucleotides outside the gene matches: 9. The CDR3 nucleotides read TGTGCCAGCAGCCAAGGCGGGACAGGGGCGAGAAATAACTATGGCTACACCTTC. This codes for CASSQGGTGARNNYGYTF.

Here the CDR3 reads CASSYREYQETQYF. Here the CDR3 DNA reads TGTGCCAGCAGCTACCGGGAGTACCAAGAGACCCAGTACTTC. The chain carries TRBV13 and TRBJ2-5, with TRBD2 as a possible D gene (6 bases). The CDR3 is made up of 14 amino acids. Deletions cut 4 bases from V and 0 bases from J, with 9 bases between. Germline CDR1 is PRHDT and CDR2 is FYEKMQ (reference sequence).

The chain combines TRBV7-2 with TRBJ2-7, with 7 nucleotides matching TRBD1. The J segment lost 4 bases and the V segment lost 1 base, leaving 7 bases of the junction unmatched. The CDR3 runs to 15 residues. Looked up from germline, CDR1 is SGHTA and CDR2 is FQGNSA. CDR3 loop: CASSLVGGARYEQYF. CDR3 coding DNA: TGTGCCAGCAGCTTAGTAGGGGGCGCAAGATACGAGCAGTACTTC.

The chain has TRBV19 and TRBJ2-7; D unclear. V lost 1 base to trimming and J lost 0 bases, with 4 bases between them. The germline gives CDR1 LNHDA, CDR2 SQIVND (reference sequence). CDR3 length: 13 residues. The CDR3 bases are TGTGCCAGTAGTATAGGACTCTCCTACGAGCAGTACTTC. Protein product: CASSIGLSYEQYF.

J is TRBJ2-1 and V is TRBV2; 7 nucleotides agree with TRBD2. CDR1 and CDR2 from the germline V gene are SNHLY and FYNNEI. The CDR3 contains 15 residues. V lost 4 bases and J lost 2; bases outside the gene matches: 5. The DNA for the CDR3 is TGTGCCAGCAGTGGCCCTAGCGGAACCTACAATGAGCAGTTCTTC. Translation gives CASSGPSGTYNEQFF.

This clone was detected once. The chain recombines TRBV7-2 with TRBJ2-3; 16 bases align to TRBD2. Unmatched junction bases numbered 7, after V lost 5 bases and J lost 2 bases. The CDR3 extends over 18 amino acids. The germline gives CDR1 SGHTA, CDR2 FQGNSA. CDR3 residues: CASSIPGLAGGFTDTQYF. In nucleotides, the CDR3 is TGTGCCAGCAGCATCCCGGGACTAGCGGGAGGGTTCACAGATACGCAGTATTTT.

This sequence joins TRBV29-1 and TRBJ2-7, with 12 bases aligning to TRBD2. This CDR3 comprises 17 residues. From germline, CDR1 is SQVTM and CDR2 ANQGSEA. The trim removed 4 bases at V and 5 bases at J, leaving 15 bases unmatched. The CDR3 here is CSVADPGLAGGPDEQYF. Here the CDR3 DNA reads TGCAGCGTTGCCGATCCAGGGCTAGCGGGAGGGCCGGACGAGCAGTACTTC.

The table lists this clone with a few counts. The chain carries TRBV6-2 or TRBV6-3 and TRBJ1-1; 9 positions match TRBD1. From germline, CDR1 is MNHEY and CDR2 SVGEGT. Trimming took 0 bases from V and 5 from J; bases not matched to a gene: 4. This CDR3 has 15 amino acids. The CDR3 coding sequence is TGTGCCAGCAGTTACTCGACAGGGGGATCGACTGAAGCTTTCTTT. Its translation is CASSYSTGGSTEAFF.

CDR3 in amino acids: CASSPAAGGRYNEQFF. The CDR3 DNA follows: TGTGCCAGCAGCCCCGCAGCGGGAGGGAGATACAATGAGCAGTTCTTC. The chain employs TRBV7-2 and TRBJ2-1; 10 bases line up with TRBD2. Germline loops: CDR1 SGHTA, CDR2 FQGNSA. The V gene end was trimmed by 5 bases and the J gene end by 4 bases; junction bases not matched to a gene: 8. The CDR3 is 16 residues long.

V is TRBV28 and J is TRBJ1-2; the D is unclear. The length of the CDR3 is 11 residues. Germline loops: CDR1 MDHEN, CDR2 SYDVKM. V was clipped by 8 bases and J by 8 bases, with 12 bases between them. CDR3 sequence reads: CASERREGYTF. CDR3 sequence (DNA): TGTGCCAGCGAACGCCGGGAAGGCTACACCTTC.

This clone occurred a few times. V is TRBV6-2 or TRBV6-3 and J is TRBJ1-1; 7 nucleotides line up with TRBD1. CDR3 length equals 14 residues. V lost 2 bases to trimming and J lost 5 bases; unmatched junction nucleotides: 5. The germline gives CDR1 MNHEY, CDR2 SVGEGT. CDR3 amino acids: CASSYTRGATEAFF. The CDR3 DNA reads as TGTGCCAGCAGTTACACCAGGGGGGCAACTGAAGCTTTCTTT.

V gene TRBV15 combines with J gene TRBJ2-4; TRBD2 matches 16 bases. V lost 0 bases, J lost 9 bases, and 8 bases stayed unmatched. Germline V gene data show CDR1 as LNHNV and CDR2 as YYDKDF (reference sequence). The CDR3 runs to 18 residues. The CDR3 nucleotides are TGTGCCACCAGCAGAGAGGAGGGACTAGCGGGAGGGCCCGCCATTCAGTACTTC. As protein: CATSREEGLAGGPAIQYF.